This is a list of T cell receptor beta chains from one sample in a study of vaccination and CD4 T cells after COVID-19. TCRdb fed the PCR reads into MiXCR, producing one record per CDR3 protein. The table shows fewer than 25,000 distinct CDR3 sequences, with around two fifths occurring only once. Their cognate antigens are unknown. The sequencing used CD4+ T cells from blood, cultured in vitro, collected about 7 months after SARS-CoV-2 vaccination. Source of these receptors: a human donor who had recovered from COVID-19. Both conserved end residues are trimmed from each CDR3.

>TRBJ1-1|TRBV5-8
ASSLAGGSNTEAF
>TRBJ2-2|TRBV15
ATSLGTGELF
>TRBJ2-7|TRBV18
ASSPARQTIYAYEQY
>TRBJ1-5|TRBV18
ASSPRTQRGNQPQH
>TRBJ1-1|TRBV5-1
ASSFSGTGLTEAF
>TRBJ1-1|TRBV7-9
ASSFRTFMNTEAF
>TRBJ1-6|TRBV19
AGYRGPYNSPLH
>TRBJ1-1|TRBV5-1
ASSRDLSDEAF
>TRBJ2-1|TRBV10-3
AIGSSGYNEQF
>TRBJ2-7|TRBV6-1
ATQRQLLGEQY
>TRBJ2-5|TRBV24-1
ATSSPHGRQETQY
>TRBJ1-5|TRBV6-2/TRBV6-3
ASSPGTSNQPQH
>TRBJ2-7|TRBV10-3
AISESGTARGD
>TRBJ1-1|TRBV7-2
ASSTTTANTEAF
>TRBJ1-5|TRBV21-1
ASSKGAAASNQPQH
>TRBJ2-7|TRBV11-3
ASSLGPTYEQY
>TRBJ2-1|TRBV4-2
ASSQSGSYNEQF
>TRBJ1-1|TRBV2
ASWGNTEAF
>TRBJ2-3|TRBV6-5
ASSYSSSADTQY
>TRBJ2-7|TRBV20-1
SARAGAYEQY
>TRBJ1-1|TRBV7-4
ASSHPGAGNTEAF
>TRBJ2-1|TRBV6-1
ASISGGNNEQF
>TRBJ2-3|TRBV15
ATSRDFQGSDTQY
>TRBJ2-7|TRBV7-2
ASSTSGRVYEQY
>TRBJ2-3|TRBV18
ASSPPSQADTQY
>TRBJ2-2|TRBV6-1
ASSTSGGLAGELF
>TRBJ1-2|TRBV6-5
ASSSQGSVGYT
>TRBJ1-5|TRBV20-1
SASSENSNQPQH
>TRBJ2-7|TRBV4-2
ASSQDPSGYYEQY
>TRBJ1-5|TRBV20-1
SARGVSRNQPQH
>TRBJ2-6|TRBV7-3
ASSLTAGQLFGANVLT
>TRBJ2-3|TRBV20-1
SARGDSALDTQY
>TRBJ1-5|TRBV20-1
SVAGDSNQPQH
>TRBJ2-1|TRBV5-4
ASSQGTVYNEQF
>TRBJ2-3|TRBV20-1
SATRSGDTQY
>TRBJ1-2|TRBV7-2
ASSLVATENYGYT
>TRBJ2-3|TRBV20-1
SARLAGDTQY
>TRBJ2-2|TRBV7-3
ASSPPGSTGELF
>TRBJ2-2|TRBV7-2
ASSADPTFGELF
>TRBJ1-2|TRBV24-1
ATSEGVGSGGVGYT
>TRBJ1-2|TRBV18
ASSPDSLGQVYGYT
>TRBJ1-2|TRBV20-1
SARWDRGSYGYT
>TRBJ1-3|TRBV20-1
SARDRERSGNTIY
>TRBJ2-4|TRBV15
ATSTPRDGVAKNIQY
>TRBJ1-2|TRBV21-1
ATLKGHNYGYT
>TRBJ2-5|TRBV5-4
ASSSGQGRETQY